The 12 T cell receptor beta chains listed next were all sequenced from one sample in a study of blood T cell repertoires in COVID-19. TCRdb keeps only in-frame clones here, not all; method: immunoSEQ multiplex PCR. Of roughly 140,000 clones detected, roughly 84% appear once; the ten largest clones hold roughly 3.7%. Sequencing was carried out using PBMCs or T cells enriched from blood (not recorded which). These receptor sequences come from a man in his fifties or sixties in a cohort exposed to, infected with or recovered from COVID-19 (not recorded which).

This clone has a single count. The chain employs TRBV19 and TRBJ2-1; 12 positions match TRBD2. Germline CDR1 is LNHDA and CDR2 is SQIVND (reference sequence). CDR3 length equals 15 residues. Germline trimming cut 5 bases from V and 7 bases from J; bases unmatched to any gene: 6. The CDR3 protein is CASSVLAGGRNEQFF. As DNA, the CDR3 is TGTGCCAGTAGTGTTCTAGCGGGAGGGCGTAATGAGCAGTTCTTC.

CDR3 amino acids: CAWSSGGDYSNQPQHF. The CDR3 DNA reads as TGTGCCTGGAGTAGTGGAGGGGACTATAGCAATCAGCCCCAGCATTTT. This rearrangement joins TRBV30 to TRBJ1-5, with D possibly being TRBD1 (5 bases). The CDR3 loop spans 16 amino acids. Deletions cut 2 bases from V and 0 bases from J, with 14 bases between. Looked up from germline, CDR1 is GTSNPN and CDR2 is SVGIG (reference sequence).

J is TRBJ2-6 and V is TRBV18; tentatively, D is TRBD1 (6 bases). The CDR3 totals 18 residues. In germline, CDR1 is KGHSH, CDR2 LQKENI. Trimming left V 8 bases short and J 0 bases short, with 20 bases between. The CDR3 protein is CASTITGPLISGANVLTF. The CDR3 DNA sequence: TGTGCCAGCACGATAACAGGGCCTCTAATCTCTGGGGCCAACGTCCTGACTTTC.

DNA for the CDR3: TGTGCCAGCAGCCAAGTCTTCGGGGACACAGATACGCAGTATTTT. It is translated as CASSQVFGDTDTQYF. The chain links TRBV3-1 (or the pseudogene TRBV3-2) to TRBJ2-3, with D possibly matching TRBD2 (5 bases). This CDR3 has 15 amino acids. V was pared by 1 base and J by 2 bases, with 10 bases between. Germline CDR1 LGHDT, CDR2 YNNKEL (reference sequence).

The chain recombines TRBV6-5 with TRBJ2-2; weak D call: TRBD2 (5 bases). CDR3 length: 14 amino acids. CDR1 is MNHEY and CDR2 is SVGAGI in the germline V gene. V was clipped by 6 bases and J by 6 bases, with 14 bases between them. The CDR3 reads CASSEEVVSGELFF. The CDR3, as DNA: TGTGCCAGCAGCGAGGAGGTGGTTTCCGGGGAGCTGTTTTTT.

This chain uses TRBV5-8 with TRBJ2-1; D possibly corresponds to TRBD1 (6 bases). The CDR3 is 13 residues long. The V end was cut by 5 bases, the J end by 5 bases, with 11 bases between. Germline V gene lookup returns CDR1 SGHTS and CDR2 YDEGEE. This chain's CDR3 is CASSSDSNNEQFF. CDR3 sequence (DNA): TGTGCCAGCAGTTCGGACAGCAACAATGAGCAGTTCTTC.

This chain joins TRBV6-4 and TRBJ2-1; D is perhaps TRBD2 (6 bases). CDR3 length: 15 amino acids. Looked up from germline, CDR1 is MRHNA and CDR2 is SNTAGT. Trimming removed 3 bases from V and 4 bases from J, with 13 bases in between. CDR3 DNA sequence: TGTGCCAGCAGTGAGTTGGCGGGACTTTACAATGAGCAGTTCTTC. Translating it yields CASSELAGLYNEQFF.

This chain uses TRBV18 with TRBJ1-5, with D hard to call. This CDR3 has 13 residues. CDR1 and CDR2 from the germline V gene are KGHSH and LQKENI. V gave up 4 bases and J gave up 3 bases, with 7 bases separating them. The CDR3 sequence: CASSLGINQPQHF. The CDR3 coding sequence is TGTGCCAGCTCACTCGGGATCAATCAGCCCCAGCATTTT.

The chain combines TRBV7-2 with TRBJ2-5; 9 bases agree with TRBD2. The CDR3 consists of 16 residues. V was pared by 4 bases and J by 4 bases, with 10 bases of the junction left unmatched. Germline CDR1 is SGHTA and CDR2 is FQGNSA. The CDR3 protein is CASSSMDLRGGETQYF. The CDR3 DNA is TGTGCCAGCAGCTCCATGGACCTGCGGGGGGGAGAGACCCAGTACTTC.

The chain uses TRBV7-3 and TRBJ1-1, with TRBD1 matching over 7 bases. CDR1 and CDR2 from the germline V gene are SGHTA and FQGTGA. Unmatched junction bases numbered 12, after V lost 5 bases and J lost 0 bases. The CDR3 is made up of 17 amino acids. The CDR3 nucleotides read TGTGCCAGCAGCCCGGGACGGCAGGGGGGATTGAACACTGAAGCTTTCTTT. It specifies CASSPGRQGGLNTEAFF.

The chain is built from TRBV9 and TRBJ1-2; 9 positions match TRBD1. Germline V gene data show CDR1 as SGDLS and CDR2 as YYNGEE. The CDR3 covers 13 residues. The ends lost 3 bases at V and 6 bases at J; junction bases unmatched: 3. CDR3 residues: CASSAGQGDGYTF. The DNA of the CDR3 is TGTGCCAGCAGCGCGGGACAGGGAGATGGCTACACCTTC.

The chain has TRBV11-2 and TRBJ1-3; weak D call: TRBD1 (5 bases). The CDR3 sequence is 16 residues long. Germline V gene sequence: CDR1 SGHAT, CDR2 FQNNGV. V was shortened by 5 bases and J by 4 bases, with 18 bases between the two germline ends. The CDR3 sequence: CASSGNGRAGGNTIYF. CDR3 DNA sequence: TGTGCCAGCAGCGGCAACGGACGGGCAGGGGGAAACACCATATATTTT.